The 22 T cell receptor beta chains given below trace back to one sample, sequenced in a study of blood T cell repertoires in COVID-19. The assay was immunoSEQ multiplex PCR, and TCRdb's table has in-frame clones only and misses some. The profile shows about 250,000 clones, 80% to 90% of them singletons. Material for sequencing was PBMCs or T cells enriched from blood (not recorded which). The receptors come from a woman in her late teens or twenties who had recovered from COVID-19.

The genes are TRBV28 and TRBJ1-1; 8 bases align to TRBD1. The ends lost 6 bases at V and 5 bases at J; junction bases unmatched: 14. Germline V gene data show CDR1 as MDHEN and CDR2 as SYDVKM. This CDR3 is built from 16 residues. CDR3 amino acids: CASSLPGQERVTEAFF. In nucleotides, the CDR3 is TGTGCCAGCAGCCTACCGGGACAGGAGCGAGTTACTGAAGCTTTCTTT.

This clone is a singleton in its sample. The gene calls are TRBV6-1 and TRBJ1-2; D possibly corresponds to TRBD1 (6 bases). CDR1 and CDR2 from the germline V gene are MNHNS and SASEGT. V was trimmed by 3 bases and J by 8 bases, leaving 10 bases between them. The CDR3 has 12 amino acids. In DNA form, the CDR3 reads TGTGCCAGCAGTGACAGGGGCGGAGGCTACACCTTC. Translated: CASSDRGGGYTF.

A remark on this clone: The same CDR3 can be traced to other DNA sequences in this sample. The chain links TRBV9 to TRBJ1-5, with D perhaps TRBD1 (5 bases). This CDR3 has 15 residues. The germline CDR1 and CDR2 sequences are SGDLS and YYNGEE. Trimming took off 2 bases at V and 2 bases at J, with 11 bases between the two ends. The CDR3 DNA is TGTGCCAGCAGCGTCTCGGGGGGGGGCAATCAGCCCCAGCATTTT. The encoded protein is CASSVSGGGNQPQHF.

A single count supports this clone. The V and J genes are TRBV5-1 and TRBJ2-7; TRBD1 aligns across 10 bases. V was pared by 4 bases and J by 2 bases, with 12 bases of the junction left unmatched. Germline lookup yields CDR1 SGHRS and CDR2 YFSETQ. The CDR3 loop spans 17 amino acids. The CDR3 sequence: CASSILSAGTGAYEQYF. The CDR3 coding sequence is TGCGCCAGCAGCATCCTCTCCGCAGGGACAGGGGCCTACGAGCAGTACTTC. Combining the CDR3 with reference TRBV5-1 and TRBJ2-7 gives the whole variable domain KAGVTQTPRYLIKTRGQQVTLSCSPISGHRSVSWYQQTPGQGLQFLFEYFSETQRNKGNFPGRFSGRQFSNSRSEMNVSTLELGDSALYLCASSILSAGTGAYEQYFGPGTRLTVT.

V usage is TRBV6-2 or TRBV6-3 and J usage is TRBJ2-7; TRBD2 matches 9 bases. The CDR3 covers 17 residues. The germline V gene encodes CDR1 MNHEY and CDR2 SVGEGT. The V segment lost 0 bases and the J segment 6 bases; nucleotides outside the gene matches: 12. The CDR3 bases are TGTGCCAGCAGTTACTCGGGAGGGGCCGGGACTAGCTCCGAGCAGTACTTC. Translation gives CASSYSGGAGTSSEQYF.

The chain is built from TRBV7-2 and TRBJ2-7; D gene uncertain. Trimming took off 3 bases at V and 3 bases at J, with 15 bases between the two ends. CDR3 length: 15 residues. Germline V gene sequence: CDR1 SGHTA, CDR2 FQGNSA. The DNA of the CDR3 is TGTGCCAGCAGCTTCGGTAGTCCAAAAATCTACGAGCAGTACTTC. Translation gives CASSFGSPKIYEQYF. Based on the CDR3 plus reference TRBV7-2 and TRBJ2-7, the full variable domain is GAGVSQSPSNKVTEKGKDVELRCDPISGHTALYWYRQSLGQGLEFLIYFQGNSAPDKSGLPSDRFSAERTGGSVSTLTIQRTQQEDSAVYLCASSFGSPKIYEQYFGPGTRLTVT.

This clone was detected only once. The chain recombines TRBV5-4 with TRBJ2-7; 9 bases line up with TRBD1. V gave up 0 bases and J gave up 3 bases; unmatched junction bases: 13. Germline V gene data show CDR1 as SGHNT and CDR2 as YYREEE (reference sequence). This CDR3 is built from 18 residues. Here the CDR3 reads CASSLGPSQGAYSYEQYF. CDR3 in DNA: TGTGCCAGCAGCTTGGGTCCCTCACAGGGGGCGTATAGCTACGAGCAGTACTTC.

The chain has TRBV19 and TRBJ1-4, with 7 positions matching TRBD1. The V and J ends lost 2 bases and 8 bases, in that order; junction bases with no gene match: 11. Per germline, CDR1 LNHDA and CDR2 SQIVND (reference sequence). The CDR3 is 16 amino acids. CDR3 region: CASSIRAAGGEEKLFF. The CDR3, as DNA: TGTGCCAGTAGTATAAGGGCGGCAGGGGGAGAAGAAAAACTGTTTTTT.

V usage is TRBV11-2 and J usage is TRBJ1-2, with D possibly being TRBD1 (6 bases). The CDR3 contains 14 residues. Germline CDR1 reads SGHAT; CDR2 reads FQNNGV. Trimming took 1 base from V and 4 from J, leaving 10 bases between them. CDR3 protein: CASSLALGGYGYTF. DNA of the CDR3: TGTGCCAGCAGCTTAGCTCTAGGGGGCTATGGCTACACCTTC.

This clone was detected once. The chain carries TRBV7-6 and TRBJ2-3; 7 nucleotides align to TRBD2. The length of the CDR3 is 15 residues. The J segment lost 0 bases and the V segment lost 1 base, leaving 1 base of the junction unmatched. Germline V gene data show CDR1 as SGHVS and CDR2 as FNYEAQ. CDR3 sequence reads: CASSLDGGSTDTQYF. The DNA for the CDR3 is TGTGCCAGCAGCTTAGACGGGGGGAGCACAGATACGCAGTATTTT.

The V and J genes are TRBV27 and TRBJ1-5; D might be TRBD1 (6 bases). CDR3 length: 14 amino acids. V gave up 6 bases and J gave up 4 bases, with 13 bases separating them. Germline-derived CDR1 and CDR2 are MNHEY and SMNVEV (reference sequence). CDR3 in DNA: TGTGCCAGCAGGATGGACAGCCGGAATCAGCCCCAGCATTTT. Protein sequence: CASRMDSRNQPQHF.

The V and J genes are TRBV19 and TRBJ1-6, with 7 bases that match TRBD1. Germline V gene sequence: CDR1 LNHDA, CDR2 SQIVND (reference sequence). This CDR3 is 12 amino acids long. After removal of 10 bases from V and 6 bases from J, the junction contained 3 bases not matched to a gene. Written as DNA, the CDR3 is TGTGCCACCCGGGACAGTAATTCACCCCTCCACTTT. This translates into CATRDSNSPLHF.

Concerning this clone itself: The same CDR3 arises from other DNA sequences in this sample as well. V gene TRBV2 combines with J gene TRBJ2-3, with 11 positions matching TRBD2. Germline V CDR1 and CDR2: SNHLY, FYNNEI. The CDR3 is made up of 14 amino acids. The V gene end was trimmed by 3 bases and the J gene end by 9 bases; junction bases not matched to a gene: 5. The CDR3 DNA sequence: TGTGCCAGCAGTGATAGCGGGGGGGCTGGGACGCAGTATTTT. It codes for CASSDSGGAGTQYF.

Here the CDR3 reads CASTYLGVAGVGETQYF. CDR3 coding DNA: TGTGCCAGCACCTACCTCGGAGTAGCGGGGGTCGGGGAGACCCAGTACTTC. The chain has TRBV5-6 and TRBJ2-5, with TRBD2 matching over 9 bases. The trim removed 6 bases at V and 5 bases at J, leaving 17 bases unmatched. Germline CDR1 SGHDT, CDR2 YYEEEE. CDR3 length equals 17 residues.

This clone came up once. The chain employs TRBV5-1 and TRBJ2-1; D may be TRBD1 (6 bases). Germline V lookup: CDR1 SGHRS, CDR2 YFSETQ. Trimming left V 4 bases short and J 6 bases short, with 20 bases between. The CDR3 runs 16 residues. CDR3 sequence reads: CASSVSTGNRRNEQFF. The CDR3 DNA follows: TGCGCCAGCAGCGTATCAACAGGGAATCGGCGCAATGAGCAGTTCTTC.

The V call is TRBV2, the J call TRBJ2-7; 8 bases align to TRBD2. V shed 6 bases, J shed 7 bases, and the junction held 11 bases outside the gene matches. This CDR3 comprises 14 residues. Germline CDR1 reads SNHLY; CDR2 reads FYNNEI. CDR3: CASRLRGEWREQYF. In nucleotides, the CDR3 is TGTGCCAGCAGATTGCGGGGGGAGTGGAGGGAGCAGTACTTC. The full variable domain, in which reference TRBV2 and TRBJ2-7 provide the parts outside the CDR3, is EPEVTQTPSHQVTQMGQEVILRCVPISNHLYFYWYRQILGQKVEFLVSFYNNEISEKSEIFDDQFSVERPDGSNFTLKIRSTKLEDSAMYFCASRLRGEWREQYFGPGTRLTVT.

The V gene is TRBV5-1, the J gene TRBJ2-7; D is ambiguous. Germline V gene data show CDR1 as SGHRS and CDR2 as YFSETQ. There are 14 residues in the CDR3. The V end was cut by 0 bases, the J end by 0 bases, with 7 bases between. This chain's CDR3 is CASSLAPSSYEQYF. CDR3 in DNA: TGCGCCAGCAGCTTGGCCCCCAGCTCCTACGAGCAGTACTTC.

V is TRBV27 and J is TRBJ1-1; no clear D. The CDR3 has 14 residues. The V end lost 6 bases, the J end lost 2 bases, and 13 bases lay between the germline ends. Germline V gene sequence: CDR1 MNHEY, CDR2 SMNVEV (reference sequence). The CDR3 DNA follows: TGTGCCAGCAGACGACTTAATTCAAACACTGAAGCTTTCTTT. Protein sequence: CASRRLNSNTEAFF.

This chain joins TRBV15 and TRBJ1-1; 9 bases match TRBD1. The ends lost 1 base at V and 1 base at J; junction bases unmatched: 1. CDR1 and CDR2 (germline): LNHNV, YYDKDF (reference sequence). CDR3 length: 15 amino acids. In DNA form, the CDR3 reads TGTGCCACCAGCAGAGGACAGGGGGGGAACACTGAAGCTTTCTTT. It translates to CATSRGQGGNTEAFF.

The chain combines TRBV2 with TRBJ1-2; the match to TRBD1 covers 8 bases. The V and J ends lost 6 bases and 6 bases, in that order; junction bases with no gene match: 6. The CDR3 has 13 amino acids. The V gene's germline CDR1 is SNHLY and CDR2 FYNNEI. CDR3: CASSTQGANGYTF. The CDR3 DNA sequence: TGTGCCAGCAGCACTCAGGGGGCGAATGGCTACACCTTC.

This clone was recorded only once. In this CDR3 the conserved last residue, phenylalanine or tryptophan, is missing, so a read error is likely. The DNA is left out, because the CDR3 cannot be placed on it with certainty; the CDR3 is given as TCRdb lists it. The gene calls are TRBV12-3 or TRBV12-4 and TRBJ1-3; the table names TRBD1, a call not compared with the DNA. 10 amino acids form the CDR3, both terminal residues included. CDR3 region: CASSFDSQHP.

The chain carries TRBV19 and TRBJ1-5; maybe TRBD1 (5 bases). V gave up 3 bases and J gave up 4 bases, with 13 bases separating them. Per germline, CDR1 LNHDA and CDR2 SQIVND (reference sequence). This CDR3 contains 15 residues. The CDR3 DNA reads TGTGCCAGTAGTATCAGCAGGGCGGGAAATCAGCCCCAGCATTTT. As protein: CASSISRAGNQPQHF.